The clone carrying this T cell receptor beta chain was detected only a few times. Its antigen is unidentified. The CDR3 loop spans 17 amino acids. The sorted Tregs were CD4+CD25+CD127-/low cells. Full-length variable regions came from constant-region reverse primers plus semi-nested Nested Universal Primer A PCR. Using its own MiXCR run on the 5' RACE reads, TCRdb lists one record per CDR3 protein. The sample contains about 42,000 distinct CDR3 sequences, 22% of which appear only once. Study-wide results and limits: Tumor memory CD4+ T cell TCR gene usage clustered with blood and lymph node memory CD4+ cells and lymph node naive CD4+ cells.

The source material was Tregs sorted from blood. The source is a female donor with breast cancer. The genes are TRBV21-1 and TRBJ2-2; the table's D call TRBD2 went unverified against the DNA. TRBV21-1 is a pseudogene locus. Here the CDR3 DNA reads TGTGCCAGCAGCACGCTTCCTAGCGTTTCGAACACCGGGGAGCTGTTTTTT. It encodes CASSTLPSVSNTGELFF.